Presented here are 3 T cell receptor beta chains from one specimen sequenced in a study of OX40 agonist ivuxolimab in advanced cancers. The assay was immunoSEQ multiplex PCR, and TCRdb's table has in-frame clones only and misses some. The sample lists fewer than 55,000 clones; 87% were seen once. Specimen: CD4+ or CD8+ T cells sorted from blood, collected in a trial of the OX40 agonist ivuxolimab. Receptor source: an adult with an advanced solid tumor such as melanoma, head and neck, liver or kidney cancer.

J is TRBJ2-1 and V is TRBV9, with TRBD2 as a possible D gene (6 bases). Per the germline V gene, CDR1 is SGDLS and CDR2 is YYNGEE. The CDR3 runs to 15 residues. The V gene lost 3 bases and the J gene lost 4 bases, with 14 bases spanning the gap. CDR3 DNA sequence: TGTGCCAGCAGCGCCGGACTACAGAGTTACAATGAGCAGTTCTTC. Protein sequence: CASSAGLQSYNEQFF.

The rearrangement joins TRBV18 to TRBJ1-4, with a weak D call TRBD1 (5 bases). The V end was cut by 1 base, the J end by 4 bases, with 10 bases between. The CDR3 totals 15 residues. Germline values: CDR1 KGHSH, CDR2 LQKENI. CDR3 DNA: TGTGCCAGCTCACCACTGCGGGGGGATAATGAAAAACTGTTTTTT. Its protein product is CASSPLRGDNEKLFF.

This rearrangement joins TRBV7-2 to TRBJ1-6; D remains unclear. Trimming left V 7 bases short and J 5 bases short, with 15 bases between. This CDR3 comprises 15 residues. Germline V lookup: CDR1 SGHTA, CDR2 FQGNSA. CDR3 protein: CASTPRAENNSPLHF. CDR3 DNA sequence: TGTGCCAGCACCCCCCGGGCAGAGAATAATTCACCCCTCCACTTT.